This is a list of T cell receptor beta chains from one sample in a study of blood T cell repertoires in COVID-19. The table came from immunoSEQ multiplex PCR; TCRdb's copy has only in-frame clones and leaves some out. The sample contains more than 80,000 clones, about two thirds of which appear only once. The sequenced sample was peripheral blood. The receptors derive from a human donor with acute or convalescent COVID-19. The donor label of this sample is uncertain. The CDR3 runs from the conserved cysteine through the conserved F or W. The D gene is left open where the match is weak. Not every row has a clone size; where given, it reads once, few, many or a size class.

J	size	V	D	CDR3	DNA
TRBJ2-7	NA	TRBV19	NA	CASGNSGVSDYEQYF	TGTGCCAGTGGCAACTCAGGGGTATCCGACTACGAGCAGTACTTC
TRBJ1-6	NA	TRBV7-8	NA	CASSPRGRDPDSPLHF	TGTGCCAGCAGCCCAAGAGGGAGAGATCCGGATTCACCCCTCCACTTT
TRBJ1-6	NA	TRBV10-2	NA	CASKTDGYKNSPLHF	TGCGCCAGCAAGACAGACGGATATAAGAATTCACCCCTCCACTTT
TRBJ2-2	many	TRBV7-8	TRBD1	CASSAAGQANTGELFF	TGTGCCAGCAGCGCGGCGGGACAGGCGAACACCGGGGAGCTGTTTTTT
TRBJ1-2	NA	TRBV6-5	NA	CASKFSLTGRSGYTF	TGTGCCAGCAAATTTTCTCTCACAGGGAGAAGCGGCTACACCTTC
TRBJ1-4	once	TRBV2	TRBD1	CASNLDRTRRSTNEKLFF	TGTGCCAGCAATTTGGACAGGACGAGAAGATCAACTAATGAAAAACTGTTTTTT
TRBJ1-2	NA	TRBV5-6	NA	CASSLGGSYGYTF	TGTGCCAGCAGCTTAGGCGGGTCCTATGGCTACACCTTC
TRBJ1-4	once	TRBV6-5	TRBD1	CASSWRTGENEKLFF	TGTGCCAGCAGTTGGAGGACAGGAGAGAATGAAAAACTGTTTTTT
TRBJ2-1	few	TRBV7-6	NA	CASSPRGRDEQFF	TGTGCCAGCAGCCCCAGGGGTAGGGATGAGCAGTTCTTC
TRBJ1-2	few	TRBV4-1	NA	CASSHLSTGEGYGYTF	TGCGCCAGCAGCCACCTAAGTACGGGAGAGGGCTATGGCTACACCTTC
TRBJ1-3	NA	TRBV5-1	NA	CASSFGLAGSGNTIYF	TGCGCCAGCAGCTTTGGGTTGGCAGGGTCTGGAAACACCATATATTTT
TRBJ2-2	NA	TRBV24-1	NA	CATSDRVPGELFF	TGTGCCACCAGTGATCGGGTCCCCGGGGAGCTGTTTTTT
TRBJ1-6	NA	TRBV11-2	NA	CASSPTGLRDSPLHF	TGTGCCAGCAGCCCGACAGGACTTCGTGATTCACCCCTCCACTTT
TRBJ2-1	NA	TRBV9	TRBD2	CASSASGTSGTYEQFF	TGTGCCAGCAGCGCATCCGGGACTAGCGGTACATATGAGCAGTTCTTC
TRBJ2-5	NA	TRBV6-6	TRBD1	CASSPSPRGLETQYF	TGTGCCAGCAGTCCTAGCCCCAGGGGGCTGGAGACCCAGTACTTC
TRBJ1-5	NA	TRBV19	TRBD1	CASSSGQGWDQPQHF	TGTGCCAGTAGTTCGGGACAGGGGTGGGATCAGCCCCAGCATTTT
TRBJ1-6	NA	TRBV30	TRBD1	CAWRATGTGYNSPLHF	TGTGCCTGGAGGGCAACCGGGACAGGGTATAATTCACCCCTCCACTTT
TRBJ1-5	NA	TRBV27	NA	CASSLTIQGHNQPQHF	TGTGCCAGCAGCCTGACCATACAGGGCCACAATCAGCCCCAGCATTTT
TRBJ1-1	once	TRBV2	NA	CASSESSEAFF	TGTGCCAGCAGTGAAAGTAGTGAAGCTTTCTTT
TRBJ2-1	many	TRBV5-4	NA	CASSFRGGNEQFF	TGTGCCAGCAGCTTTAGGGGGGGCAATGAGCAGTTCTTC
TRBJ1-6	NA	TRBV30	TRBD1	CAWERTGGSGSPLHF	TGTGCCTGGGAGAGGACAGGGGGCTCGGGTTCACCCCTCCACTTT
TRBJ1-4	NA	TRBV6-1	NA	CASSEKGGGNEKLFF	TGTGCCAGCAGTGAAAAGGGCGGGGGGAATGAAAAACTGTTTTTT
TRBJ1-2	NA	TRBV25-1	NA	CASSEAGKGANYGYTF	TGTGCCAGCAGTGAAGCGGGTAAGGGGGCTAACTATGGCTACACCTTC
TRBJ2-3	NA	TRBV11-3	TRBD2	CASSLGRGVTTDTQYF	TGTGCCAGCAGCTTAGGTCGGGGGGTGACCACAGATACGCAGTATTTT
TRBJ1-4	once	TRBV6-5	NA	CASQTSGRAGEKLFF	TGTGCCAGCCAAACCTCAGGGCGCGCCGGTGAAAAACTGTTTTTT
TRBJ2-5	NA	TRBV28	TRBD1	CASRKRQGSQYF	TGTGCCAGCAGGAAAAGACAGGGGAGCCAGTACTTC
TRBJ1-4	NA	TRBV6-5	TRBD1	CASSLDRVGGEKLFF	TGTGCCAGCAGTCTGGACAGGGTCGGGGGTGAAAAACTGTTTTTT
TRBJ2-7	NA	TRBV28	TRBD1	CASIQTGTGFYEQYF	TGTGCCAGCATCCAAACCGGGACAGGGTTCTACGAGCAGTACTTC
TRBJ1-5	NA	TRBV28	TRBD1	CASSPSGTGFRNQPQHF	TGTGCCAGCAGCCCATCCGGGACAGGCTTTCGCAATCAGCCCCAGCATTTT
TRBJ2-5	NA	TRBV29-1	TRBD2	CSGGEGETQYF	TGCAGCGGTGGGGAGGGGGAGACCCAGTACTTC
TRBJ1-5	NA	TRBV5-8	NA	CASSLLVTGRNQPQHF	TGTGCCAGCAGCTTGTTAGTAACAGGGAGAAATCAGCCCCAGCATTTT
TRBJ2-5	NA	TRBV13	NA	CASSLGTGQETQYF	TGTGCCAGCAGCTTAGGGACAGGACAAGAGACCCAGTACTTC
TRBJ1-2	few	TRBV30	NA	CAFTGTNYGYTF	TGTGCCTTCACGGGAACCAACTATGGCTACACCTTC
TRBJ1-2	NA	TRBV18	NA	CASSPPLNSGFYGYTF	TGTGCCAGCTCACCACCCCTTAACAGTGGATTCTATGGCTACACCTTC
TRBJ2-1	NA	TRBV25-1	NA	CATRLDYNEQFF	TGTGCCACCAGACTCGACTACAATGAGCAGTTCTTC
TRBJ1-2	NA	TRBV18	NA	CASSPITAANYGYTF	TGTGCCAGCTCACCAATAACAGCAGCTAACTATGGCTACACCTTC
TRBJ1-2	NA	TRBV6-5	TRBD1	CASSPSRDRNYGYTF	TGTGCCAGCAGTCCCTCAAGGGACAGAAACTATGGCTACACCTTC
TRBJ2-3	NA	TRBV6-1	TRBD2	CASSERTRGADTQYF	TGTGCCAGCAGTGAACGGACTAGGGGCGCAGATACGCAGTATTTT
TRBJ2-2	NA	TRBV6-4	TRBD1	CASSVDRGPGELFF	TGTGCCAGCAGTGTCGACAGGGGCCCCGGGGAGCTGTTTTTT
TRBJ2-6	NA	TRBV12-5	NA	CASGLVPGWTGANVLTF	TGTGCTAGTGGTTTGGTACCGGGGTGGACTGGGGCCAACGTCCTGACTTTC
TRBJ1-6	NA	TRBV13	NA	CASSSGPGRRNSPLHF	TGTGCCAGCAGCTCCGGGCCCGGACGGAGGAATTCACCCCTCCACTTT
TRBJ1-1	NA	TRBV6-5	TRBD1	CASSYFGRGTEAFF	TGTGCCAGCAGTTACTTTGGCAGGGGGACTGAAGCTTTCTTT
TRBJ1-4	NA	TRBV28	NA	CASLFNEKLFF	TGTGCCAGCTTATTTAATGAAAAACTGTTTTTT
TRBJ1-1	NA	TRBV6-5	NA	CASKKALNTEAFF	TGTGCCAGCAAGAAAGCGTTGAACACTGAAGCTTTCTTT
TRBJ1-4	NA	TRBV25-1	NA	CASSLGAQEKLFF	TGTGCCAGCAGTTTGGGGGCGCAGGAAAAACTGTTTTTT
TRBJ1-1	NA	TRBV18	NA	CASSLEDTEAFF	TGTGCCAGCTCACTGGAGGACACTGAAGCTTTCTTT
TRBJ1-1	NA	TRBV18	NA	CASSLGQRGNTEAFF	TGTGCCAGCTCCCTAGGACAGCGGGGGAACACTGAAGCTTTCTTT
TRBJ2-5	few	TRBV3-1/TRBV3-2	TRBD1	CASSQGRGMLGTQYF	TGTGCCAGCAGCCAGGGCAGGGGGATGTTAGGGACCCAGTACTTC
TRBJ1-3	NA	TRBV4-1	NA	CASSQAGLKSGNTIYF	TGCGCCAGCAGCCAAGCCGGACTGAAGTCTGGAAACACCATATATTTT
TRBJ1-6	NA	TRBV11-2	NA	CASSPRPGYNSPLHF	TGTGCCAGCAGCCCCAGGCCAGGGTATAATTCACCCCTCCACTTT